The present T cell receptor (beta chain) was sequenced within a study of cytomegalovirus exposure and HLA in healthy donors. Study information: There were about 86 million unique TCRs (from HLA-typed donors) in an early data release. Study-wide findings and caveats: A reported reduction in N-insertions relative to the approximately 640-donor mean was seen in an Asian-associated ancestry cluster in a later analysis. Researchers catalogued about 150 TCR beta chains as cytomegalovirus-associated.

As regards this clone: Its matching antigen is unknown.

This CDR3 is 13 amino acids long. Germline values: CDR1 LNHDA, CDR2 SQIVND (reference sequence). Trimming removed 6 bases from V and 5 bases from J, with 13 bases in between. PCR involved 60 Vbeta and 13 Jbeta primers. Data came from immunoSEQ multiplex PCR; TCRdb stores just in-frame clones and leaves some out. This sample has approximately 110,000 clones; 70% to 80% occur once, and the top ten carry about 7.9%. The source of this sequence is a woman in her thirties or forties in good health and CMV-seropositive. The chain combines TRBV19 with TRBJ1-1, with D hard to call. Sequenced material: PBMCs. The CDR3 DNA reads TGTGCCAGTAGGCAAATGTCCGGGACTGAAGCTTTCTTT. This codes for CASRQMSGTEAFF.